The sequence of this TCR beta chain was determined in a study of shared clonotypes between healthy human individuals. Splitting the CD4+ cells yielded a CD45RA+ naive subset and a CD45RA-negative memory subset. Germline CDR1 reads GTSNPN; CDR2 reads SVGIG (reference sequence). The CDR3 runs to 14 residues. V lost 4 bases to trimming and J lost 4 bases; unmatched junction nucleotides: 7. Data came from immunoSEQ multiplex PCR; TCRdb stores just in-frame clones and leaves some out. The data contain about 980,000 clones, 76% of them seen just once; the ten biggest clones take up about 1.5%. What was sequenced was memory CD4+ T cells sorted from blood. Subset: CD45RA-negative fraction. The TCR sequence derives from a man between 18 and 29 years old in good health. This chain joins TRBV30 and TRBJ1-2; 9 positions match TRBD1. The CDR3 coding sequence is TGTGCCTGGAAGGTACAGGGGGCTGGCTATGGCTACACCTTC. Translated: CAWKVQGAGYGYTF.